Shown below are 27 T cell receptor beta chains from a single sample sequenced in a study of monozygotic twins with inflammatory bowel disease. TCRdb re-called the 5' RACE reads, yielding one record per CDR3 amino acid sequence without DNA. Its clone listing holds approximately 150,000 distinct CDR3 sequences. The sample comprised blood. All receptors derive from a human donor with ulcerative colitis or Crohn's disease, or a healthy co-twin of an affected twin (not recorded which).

CDR3 sequence reads: CATSKRTGQRETQYF. This chain uses TRBV15 with TRBJ2-5; lacking DNA, the TRBD1 call made by TCRdb goes unchecked. The germline V gene has CDR1 LNHNV and CDR2 YYDKDF (reference sequence). This CDR3 region has 15 residues. The whole variable domain, remainder taken from reference TRBV15 and TRBJ2-5, is DAMVIQNPRYQVTQFGKPVTLSCSQTLNHNVMYWYQQKSSQAPKLLFHYYDKDFNNEADTPDNFQSRRPNTSFCFLDIRSPGLGDTAMYLCATSKRTGQRETQYFGPGTRLLVL.

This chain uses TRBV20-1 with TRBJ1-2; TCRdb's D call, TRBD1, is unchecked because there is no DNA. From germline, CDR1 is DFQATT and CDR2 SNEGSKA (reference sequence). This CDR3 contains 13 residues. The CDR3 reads CSARDGGEKRYTF.

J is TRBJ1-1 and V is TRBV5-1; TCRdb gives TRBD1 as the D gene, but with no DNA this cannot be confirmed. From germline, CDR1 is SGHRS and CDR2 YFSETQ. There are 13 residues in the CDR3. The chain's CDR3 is CASTRQLNTEAFF.

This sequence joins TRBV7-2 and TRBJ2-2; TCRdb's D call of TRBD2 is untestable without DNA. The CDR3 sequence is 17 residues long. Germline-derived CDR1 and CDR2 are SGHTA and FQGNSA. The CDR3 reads CASSLALGGTSSGELFF.

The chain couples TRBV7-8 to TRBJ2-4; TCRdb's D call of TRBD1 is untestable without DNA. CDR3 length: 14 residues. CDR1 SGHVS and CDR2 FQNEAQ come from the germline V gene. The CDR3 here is CASSLQGARDIQYF.

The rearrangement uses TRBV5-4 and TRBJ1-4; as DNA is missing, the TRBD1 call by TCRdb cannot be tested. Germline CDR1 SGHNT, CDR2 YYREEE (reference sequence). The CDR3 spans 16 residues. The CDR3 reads CASSFGSGTADEKLFF. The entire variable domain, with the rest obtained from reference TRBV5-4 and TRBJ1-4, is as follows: ETGVTQSPTHLIKTRGQQVTLRCSSQSGHNTVSWYQQALGQGPQFIFQYYREEENGRGNFPPRFSGLQFPNYSSELNVNALELDDSALYLCASSFGSGTADEKLFFGSGTQLSVL.

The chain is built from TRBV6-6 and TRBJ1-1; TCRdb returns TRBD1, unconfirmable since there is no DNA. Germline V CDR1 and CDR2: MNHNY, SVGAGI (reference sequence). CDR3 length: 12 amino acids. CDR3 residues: CASRGGQAEAFF.

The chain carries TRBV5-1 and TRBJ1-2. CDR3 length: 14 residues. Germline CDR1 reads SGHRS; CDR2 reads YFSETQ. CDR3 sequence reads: CASSLGTANYGYTF.

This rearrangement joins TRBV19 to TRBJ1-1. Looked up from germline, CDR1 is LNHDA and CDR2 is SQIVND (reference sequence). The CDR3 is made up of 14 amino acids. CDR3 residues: CASSIRSGYTEAFF.

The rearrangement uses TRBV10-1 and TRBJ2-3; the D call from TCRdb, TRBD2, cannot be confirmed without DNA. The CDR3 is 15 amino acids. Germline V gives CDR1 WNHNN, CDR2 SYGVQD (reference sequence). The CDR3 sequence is CASSELVAGPDTQYF.

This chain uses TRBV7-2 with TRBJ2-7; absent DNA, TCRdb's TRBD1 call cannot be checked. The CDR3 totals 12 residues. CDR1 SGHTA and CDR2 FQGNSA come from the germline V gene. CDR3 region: CASSHPGAEQYF.

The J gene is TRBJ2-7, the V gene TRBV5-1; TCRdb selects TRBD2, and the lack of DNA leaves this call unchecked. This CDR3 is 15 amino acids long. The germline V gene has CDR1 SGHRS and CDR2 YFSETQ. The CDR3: CASSVNSGRVYEQYF.

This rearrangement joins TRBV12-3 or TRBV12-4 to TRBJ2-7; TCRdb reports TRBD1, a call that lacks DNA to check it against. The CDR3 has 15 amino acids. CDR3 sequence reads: CASSLVGGSSYEQYF.

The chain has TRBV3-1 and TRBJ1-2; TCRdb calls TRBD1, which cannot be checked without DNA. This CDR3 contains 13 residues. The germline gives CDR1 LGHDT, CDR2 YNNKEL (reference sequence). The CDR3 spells CASSRTGVDGYTF.

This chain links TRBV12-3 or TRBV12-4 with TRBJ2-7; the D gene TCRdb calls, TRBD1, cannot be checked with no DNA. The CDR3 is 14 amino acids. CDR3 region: CASTRTVVDVEQYF.

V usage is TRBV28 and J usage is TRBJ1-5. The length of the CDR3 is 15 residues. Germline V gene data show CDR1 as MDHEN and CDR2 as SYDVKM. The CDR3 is CASSLAVNLGQPQHF.

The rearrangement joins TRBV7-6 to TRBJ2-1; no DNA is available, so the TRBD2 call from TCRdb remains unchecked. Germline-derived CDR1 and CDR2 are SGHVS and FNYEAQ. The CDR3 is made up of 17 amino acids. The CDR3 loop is CASSLALNGGSYNEQFF. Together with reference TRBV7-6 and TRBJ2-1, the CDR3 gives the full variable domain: GAGVSQSPRYKVTKRGQDVALRCDPISGHVSLYWYRQALGQGPEFLTYFNYEAQQDKSGLPNDRFSAERPEGSISTLTIQRTEQRDSAMYRCASSLALNGGSYNEQFFGPGTRLTVL.

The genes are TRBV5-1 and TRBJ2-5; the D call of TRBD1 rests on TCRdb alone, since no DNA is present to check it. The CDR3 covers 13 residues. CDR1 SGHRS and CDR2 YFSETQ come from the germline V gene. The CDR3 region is CASSGVPQETQYF.

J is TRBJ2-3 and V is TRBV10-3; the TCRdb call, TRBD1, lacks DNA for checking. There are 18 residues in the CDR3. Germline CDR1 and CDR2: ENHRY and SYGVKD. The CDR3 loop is CAISTDTIGTGNTDTQYF.

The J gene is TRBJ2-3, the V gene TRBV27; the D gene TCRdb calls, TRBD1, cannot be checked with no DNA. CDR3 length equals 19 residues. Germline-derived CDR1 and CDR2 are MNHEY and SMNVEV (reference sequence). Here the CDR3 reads CASSLSGWGQFSSTDTQYF.

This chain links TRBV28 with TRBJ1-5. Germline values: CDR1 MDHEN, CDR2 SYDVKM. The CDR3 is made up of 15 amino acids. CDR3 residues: CASSQALGSNQPQHF. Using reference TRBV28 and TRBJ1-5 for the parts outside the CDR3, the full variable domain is DVKVTQSSRYLVKRTGEKVFLECVQDMDHENMFWYRQDPGLGLRLIYFSYDVKMKEKGDIPEGYSVSREKKERFSLILESASTNQTSMYLCASSQALGSNQPQHFGDGTRLSIL.

The CDR3 here is CSARTGQAEETQYF. The chain couples TRBV20-1 to TRBJ2-5; TCRdb returns TRBD1, unconfirmable since there is no DNA. The CDR3 length is 14 residues. CDR1 and CDR2 from the germline V gene are DFQATT and SNEGSKA (reference sequence).

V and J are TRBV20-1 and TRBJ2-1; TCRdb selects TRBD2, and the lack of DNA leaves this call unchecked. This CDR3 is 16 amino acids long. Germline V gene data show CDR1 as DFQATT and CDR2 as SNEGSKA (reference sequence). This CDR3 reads CSARDSVGGAWGEQFF.

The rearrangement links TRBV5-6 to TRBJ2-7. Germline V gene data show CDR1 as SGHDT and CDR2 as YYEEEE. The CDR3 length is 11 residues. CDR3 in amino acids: CASSLDGEQYF.

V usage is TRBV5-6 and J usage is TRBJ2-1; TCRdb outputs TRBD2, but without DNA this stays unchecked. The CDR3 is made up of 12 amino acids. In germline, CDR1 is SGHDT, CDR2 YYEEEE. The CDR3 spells CASSLEAGEQFF.

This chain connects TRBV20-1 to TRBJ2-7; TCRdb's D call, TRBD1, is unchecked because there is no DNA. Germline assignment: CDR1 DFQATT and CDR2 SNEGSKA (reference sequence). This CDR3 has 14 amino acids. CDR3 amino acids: CSARGTGFSYEQYF.

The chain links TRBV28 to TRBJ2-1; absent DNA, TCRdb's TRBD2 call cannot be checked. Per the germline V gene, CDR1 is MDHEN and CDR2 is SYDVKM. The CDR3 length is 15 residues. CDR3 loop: CASQTGLAYYNEQFF. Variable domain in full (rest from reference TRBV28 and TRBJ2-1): DVKVTQSSRYLVKRTGEKVFLECVQDMDHENMFWYRQDPGLGLRLIYFSYDVKMKEKGDIPEGYSVSREKKERFSLILESASTNQTSMYLCASQTGLAYYNEQFFGPGTRLTVL.